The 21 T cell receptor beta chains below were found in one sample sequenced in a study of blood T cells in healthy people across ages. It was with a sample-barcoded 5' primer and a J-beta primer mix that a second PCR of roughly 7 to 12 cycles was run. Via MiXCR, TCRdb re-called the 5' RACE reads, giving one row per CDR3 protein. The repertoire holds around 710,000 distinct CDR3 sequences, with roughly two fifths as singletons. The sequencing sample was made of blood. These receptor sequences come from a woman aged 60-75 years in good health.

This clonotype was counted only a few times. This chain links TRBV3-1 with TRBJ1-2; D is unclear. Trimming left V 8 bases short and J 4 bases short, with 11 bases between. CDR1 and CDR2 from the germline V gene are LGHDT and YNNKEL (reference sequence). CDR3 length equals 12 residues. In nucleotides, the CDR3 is TGTGCCAGCGGAAAAGGGCCCTATGGCTACACCTTC. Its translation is CASGKGPYGYTF.

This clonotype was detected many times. CDR3 loop: CSVAGQGGNQPQHF. The CDR3 coding sequence is TGCAGCGTTGCCGGACAGGGCGGCAATCAGCCCCAGCATTTT. This sequence joins TRBV29-1 and TRBJ1-5; 8 bases align to TRBD1. The trim removed 4 bases at V and 2 bases at J, leaving 4 bases unmatched. The germline V gene encodes CDR1 SQVTM and CDR2 ANQGSEA. The CDR3 runs 14 residues.

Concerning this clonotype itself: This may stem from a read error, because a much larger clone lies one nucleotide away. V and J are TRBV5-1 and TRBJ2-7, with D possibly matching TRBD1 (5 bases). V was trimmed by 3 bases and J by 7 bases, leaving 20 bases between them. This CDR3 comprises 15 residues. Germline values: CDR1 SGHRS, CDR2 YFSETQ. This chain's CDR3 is CASSYSGIGGNEQYF. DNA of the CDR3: TGCGCCAGCAGCTACTCAGGGATAGGTGGCAATGAGCAGTACTTC.

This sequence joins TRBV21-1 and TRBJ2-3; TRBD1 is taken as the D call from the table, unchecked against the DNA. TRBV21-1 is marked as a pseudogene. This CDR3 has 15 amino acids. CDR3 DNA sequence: TGTGCCAGCAGCAACCCGGACAGGTCTTCAGATACGCTGTATTTT. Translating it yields CASSNPDRSSDTLYF.

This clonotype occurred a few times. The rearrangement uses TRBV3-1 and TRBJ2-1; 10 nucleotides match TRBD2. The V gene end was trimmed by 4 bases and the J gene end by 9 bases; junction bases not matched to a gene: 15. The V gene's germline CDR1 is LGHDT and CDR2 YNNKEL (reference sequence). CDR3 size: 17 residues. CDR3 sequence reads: CASSLRLAGMKLGEQFF. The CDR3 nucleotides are TGTGCCAGCAGCCTTCGACTAGCGGGTATGAAATTGGGTGAGCAGTTCTTC.

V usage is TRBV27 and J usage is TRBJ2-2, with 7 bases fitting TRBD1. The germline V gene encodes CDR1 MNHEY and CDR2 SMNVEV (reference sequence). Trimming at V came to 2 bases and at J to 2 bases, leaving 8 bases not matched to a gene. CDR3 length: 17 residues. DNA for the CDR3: TGTGCCAGCAGTTTACTTCACCGGGACAGCAACACCGGGGAGCTGTTTTTT. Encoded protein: CASSLLHRDSNTGELFF.

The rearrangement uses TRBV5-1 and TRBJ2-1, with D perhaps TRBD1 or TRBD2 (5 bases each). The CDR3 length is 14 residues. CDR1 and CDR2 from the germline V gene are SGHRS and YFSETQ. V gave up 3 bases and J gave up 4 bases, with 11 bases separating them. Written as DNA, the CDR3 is TGCGCCAGCAGCTCCGGGACGCATTACAATGAGCAGTTCTTC. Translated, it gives CASSSGTHYNEQFF.

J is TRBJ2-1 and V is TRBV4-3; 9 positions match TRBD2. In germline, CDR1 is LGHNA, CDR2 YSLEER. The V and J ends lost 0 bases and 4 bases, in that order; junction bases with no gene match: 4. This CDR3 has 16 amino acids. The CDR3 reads CASSQDSRGGYNEQFF. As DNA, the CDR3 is TGCGCCAGCAGCCAAGACTCGCGGGGGGGTTACAATGAGCAGTTCTTC.

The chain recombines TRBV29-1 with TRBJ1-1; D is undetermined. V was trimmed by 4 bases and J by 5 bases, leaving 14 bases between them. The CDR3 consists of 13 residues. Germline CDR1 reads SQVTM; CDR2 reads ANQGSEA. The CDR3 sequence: CSVVGQWGTEAFF. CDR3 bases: TGCAGCGTTGTAGGTCAATGGGGAACTGAAGCTTTCTTT.

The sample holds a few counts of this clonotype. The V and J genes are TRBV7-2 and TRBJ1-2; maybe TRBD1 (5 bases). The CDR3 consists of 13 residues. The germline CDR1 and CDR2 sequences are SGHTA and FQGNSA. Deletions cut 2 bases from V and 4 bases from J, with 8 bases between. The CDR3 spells CASSLPGVYGYTF. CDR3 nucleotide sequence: TGTGCCAGCAGCTTACCGGGGGTCTATGGCTACACCTTC.

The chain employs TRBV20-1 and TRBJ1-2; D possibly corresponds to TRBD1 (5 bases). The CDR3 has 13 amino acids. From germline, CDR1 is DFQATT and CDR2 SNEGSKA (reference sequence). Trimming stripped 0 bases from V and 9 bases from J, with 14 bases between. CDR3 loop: CSAREGTTNSYTF. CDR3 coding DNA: TGCAGTGCTAGAGAAGGGACGACAAACAGCTACACCTTC.

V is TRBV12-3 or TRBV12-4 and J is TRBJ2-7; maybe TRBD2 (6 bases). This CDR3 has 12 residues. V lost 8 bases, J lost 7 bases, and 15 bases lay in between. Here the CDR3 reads CASGGTDNEQYF. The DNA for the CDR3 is TGTGCCAGCGGGGGGACGGACAATGAGCAGTACTTC.

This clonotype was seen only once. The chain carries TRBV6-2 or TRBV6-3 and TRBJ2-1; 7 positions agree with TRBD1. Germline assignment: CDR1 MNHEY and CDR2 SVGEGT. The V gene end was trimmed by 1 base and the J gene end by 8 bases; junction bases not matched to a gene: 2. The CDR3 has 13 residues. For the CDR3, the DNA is TGTGCCAGCAGTTACTTAACAGGGGATGAGCAGTTCTTC. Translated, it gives CASSYLTGDEQFF.

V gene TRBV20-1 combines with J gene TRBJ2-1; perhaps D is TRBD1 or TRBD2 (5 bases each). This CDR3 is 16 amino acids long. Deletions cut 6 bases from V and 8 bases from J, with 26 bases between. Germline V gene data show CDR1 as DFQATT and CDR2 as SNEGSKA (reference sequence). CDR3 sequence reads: CSAVRAGGPRGYEQFF. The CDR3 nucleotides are TGCAGTGCGGTCCGGGCAGGTGGACCGAGGGGCTATGAGCAGTTCTTC.

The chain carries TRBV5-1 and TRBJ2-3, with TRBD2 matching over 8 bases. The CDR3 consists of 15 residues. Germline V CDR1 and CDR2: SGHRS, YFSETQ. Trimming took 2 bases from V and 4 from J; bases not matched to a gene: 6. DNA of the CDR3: TGCGCCAGCAGCTTAACAGCGGGAGAAGCAGATACGCAGTATTTT. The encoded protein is CASSLTAGEADTQYF.

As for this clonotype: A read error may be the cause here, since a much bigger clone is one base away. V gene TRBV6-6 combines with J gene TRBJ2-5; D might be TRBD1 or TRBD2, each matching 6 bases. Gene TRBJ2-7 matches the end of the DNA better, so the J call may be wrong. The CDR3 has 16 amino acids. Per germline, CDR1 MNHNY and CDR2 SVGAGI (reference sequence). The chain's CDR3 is CASSKLSGAPSYEQYF. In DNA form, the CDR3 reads TGTGCCAGCAGTAAGCTTTCGGGGGCCCCCTCCTACGAGCAGTACTTC.

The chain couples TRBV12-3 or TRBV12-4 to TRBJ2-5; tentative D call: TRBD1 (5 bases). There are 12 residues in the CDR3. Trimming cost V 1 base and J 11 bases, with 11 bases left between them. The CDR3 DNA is TGTGCCAGCAGTTTAGGGGGCAATAAGCAGTACTTC. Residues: CASSLGGNKQYF.

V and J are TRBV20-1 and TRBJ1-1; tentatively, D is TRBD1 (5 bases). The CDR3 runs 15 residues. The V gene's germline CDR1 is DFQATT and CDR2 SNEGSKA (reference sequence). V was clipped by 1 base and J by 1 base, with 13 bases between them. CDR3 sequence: CSARAPGGKNTEAFF. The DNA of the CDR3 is TGCAGTGCTAGAGCCCCGGGGGGGAAGAACACTGAAGCTTTCTTT.

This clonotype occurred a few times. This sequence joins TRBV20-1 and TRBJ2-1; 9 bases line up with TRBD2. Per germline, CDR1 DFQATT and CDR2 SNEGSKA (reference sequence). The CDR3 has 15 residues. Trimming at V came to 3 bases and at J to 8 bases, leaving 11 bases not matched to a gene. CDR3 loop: CSASEAGREGDEQFF. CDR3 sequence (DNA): TGCAGTGCTAGTGAGGCGGGGCGGGAGGGCGATGAGCAGTTCTTC.

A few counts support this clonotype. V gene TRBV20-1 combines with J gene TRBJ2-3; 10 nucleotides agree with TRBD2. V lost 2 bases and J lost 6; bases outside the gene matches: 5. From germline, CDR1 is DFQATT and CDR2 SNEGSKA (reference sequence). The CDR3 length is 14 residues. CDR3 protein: CSARRLAGVDTQYF. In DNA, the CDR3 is TGCAGTGCTAGACGGCTAGCGGGGGTTGATACGCAGTATTTT.

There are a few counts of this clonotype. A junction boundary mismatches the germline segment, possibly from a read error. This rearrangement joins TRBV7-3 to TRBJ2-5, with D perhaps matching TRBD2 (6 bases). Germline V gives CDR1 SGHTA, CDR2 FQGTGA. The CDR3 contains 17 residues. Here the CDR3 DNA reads TGTGCCGGCAGCCTTGTCCACGGCGGGGCCACCCAAGAGACCCAGTACTTC. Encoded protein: CAGSLVHGGATQETQYF.